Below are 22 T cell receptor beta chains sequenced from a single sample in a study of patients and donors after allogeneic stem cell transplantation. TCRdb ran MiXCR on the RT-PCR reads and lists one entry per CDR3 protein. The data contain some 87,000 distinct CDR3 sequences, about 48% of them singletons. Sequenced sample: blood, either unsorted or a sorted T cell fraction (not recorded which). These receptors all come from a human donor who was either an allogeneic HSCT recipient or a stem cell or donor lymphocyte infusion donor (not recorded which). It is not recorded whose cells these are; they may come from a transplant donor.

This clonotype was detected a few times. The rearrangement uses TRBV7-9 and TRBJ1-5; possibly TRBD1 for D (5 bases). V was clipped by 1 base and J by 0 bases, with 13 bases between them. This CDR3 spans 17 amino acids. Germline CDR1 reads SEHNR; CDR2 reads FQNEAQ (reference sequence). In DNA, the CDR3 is TGTGCCAGCAGCTTAGTGCGGGACCGATATAGCAATCAGCCCCAGCATTTT. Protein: CASSLVRDRYSNQPQHF.

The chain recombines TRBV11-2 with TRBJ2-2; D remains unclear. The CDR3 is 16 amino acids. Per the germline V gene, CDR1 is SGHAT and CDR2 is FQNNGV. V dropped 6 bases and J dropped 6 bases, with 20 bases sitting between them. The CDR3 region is CASRSPQTGMAGELFF. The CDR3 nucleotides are TGTGCCAGCAGATCGCCCCAGACTGGAATGGCCGGGGAGCTGTTTTTT.

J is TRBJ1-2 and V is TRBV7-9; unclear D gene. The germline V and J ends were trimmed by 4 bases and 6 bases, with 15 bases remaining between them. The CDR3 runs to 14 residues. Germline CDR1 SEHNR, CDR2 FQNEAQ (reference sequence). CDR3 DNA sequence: TGTGCCAGCAGCTCCCGTTCCAGCGGGGATGGCTACACCTTC. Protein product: CASSSRSSGDGYTF.

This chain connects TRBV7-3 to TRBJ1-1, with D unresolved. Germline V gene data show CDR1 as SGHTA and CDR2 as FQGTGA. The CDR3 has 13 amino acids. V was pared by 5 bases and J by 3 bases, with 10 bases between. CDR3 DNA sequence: TGTGCCAGCAGCCCATCGACGTACACTGAAGCTTTCTTT. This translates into CASSPSTYTEAFF.

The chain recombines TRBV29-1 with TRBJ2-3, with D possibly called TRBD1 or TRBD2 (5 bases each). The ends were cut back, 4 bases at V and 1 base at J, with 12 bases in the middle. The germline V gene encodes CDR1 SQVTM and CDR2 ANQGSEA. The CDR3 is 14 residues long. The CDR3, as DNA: TGCAGCGTTGCCAGGGAGCAGGGCACAGATACGCAGTATTTT. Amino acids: CSVAREQGTDTQYF.

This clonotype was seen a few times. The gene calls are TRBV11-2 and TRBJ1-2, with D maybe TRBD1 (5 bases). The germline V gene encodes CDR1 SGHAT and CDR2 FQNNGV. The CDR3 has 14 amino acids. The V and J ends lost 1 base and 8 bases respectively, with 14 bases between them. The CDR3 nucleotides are TGTGCCAGCAGCTTAGTATCAGGGTTTTTGGGCTACACCTTC. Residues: CASSLVSGFLGYTF.

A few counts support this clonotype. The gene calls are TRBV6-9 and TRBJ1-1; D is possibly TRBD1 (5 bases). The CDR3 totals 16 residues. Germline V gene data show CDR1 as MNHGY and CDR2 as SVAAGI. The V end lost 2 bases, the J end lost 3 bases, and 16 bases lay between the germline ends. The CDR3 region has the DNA TGTGCCAGCAGTTATGCTCTTGACAGCTTGCACACTGAAGCTTTCTTT. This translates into CASSYALDSLHTEAFF.

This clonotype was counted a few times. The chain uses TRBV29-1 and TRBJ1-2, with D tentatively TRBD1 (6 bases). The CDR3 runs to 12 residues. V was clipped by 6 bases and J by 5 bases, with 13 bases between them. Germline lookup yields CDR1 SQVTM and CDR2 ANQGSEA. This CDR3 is CSVGSDSYGYTF. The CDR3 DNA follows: TGCAGCGTCGGGTCGGACAGTTATGGCTACACCTTC.

CDR3: CSVPSGSGRSYNEQFF. The CDR3 DNA reads as TGCAGCGTTCCCAGCGGAAGCGGGAGATCTTACAATGAGCAGTTCTTC. The chain employs TRBV29-1 and TRBJ2-1, with 8 bases matching TRBD2. The J segment lost 4 bases and the V segment lost 5 bases, leaving 13 bases of the junction unmatched. CDR3 length equals 16 residues. In germline, CDR1 is SQVTM, CDR2 ANQGSEA.

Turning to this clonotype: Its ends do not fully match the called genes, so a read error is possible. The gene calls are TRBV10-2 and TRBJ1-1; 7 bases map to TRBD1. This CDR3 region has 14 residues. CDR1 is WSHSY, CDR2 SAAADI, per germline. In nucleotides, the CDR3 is TGCGCCAGCAGATACGGGACAGTCAACACTGAAGCCTTCTTT. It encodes CASRYGTVNTEAFF.

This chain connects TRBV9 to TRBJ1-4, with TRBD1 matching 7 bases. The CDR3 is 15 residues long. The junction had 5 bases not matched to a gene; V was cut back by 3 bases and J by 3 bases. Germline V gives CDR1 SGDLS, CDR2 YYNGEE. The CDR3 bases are TGTGCCAGCAGCGGGGGGACAGTCTCTAATGAAAAACTGTTTTTT. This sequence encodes CASSGGTVSNEKLFF.

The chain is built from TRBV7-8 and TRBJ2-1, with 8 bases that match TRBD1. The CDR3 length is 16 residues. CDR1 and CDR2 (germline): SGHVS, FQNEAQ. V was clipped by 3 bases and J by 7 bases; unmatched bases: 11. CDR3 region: CASSFPTGVRGNEQFF. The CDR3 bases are TGTGCCAGCAGCTTCCCGACAGGGGTTCGGGGGAATGAGCAGTTCTTC. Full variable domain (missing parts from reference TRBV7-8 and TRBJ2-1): GAGVSQSPRYKVAKRGQDVALRCDPISGHVSLFWYQQALGQGPEFLTYFQNEAQLDKSGLPSDRFFAERPEGSVSTLKIQRTQQEDSAVYLCASSFPTGVRGNEQFFGPGTRLTVL.

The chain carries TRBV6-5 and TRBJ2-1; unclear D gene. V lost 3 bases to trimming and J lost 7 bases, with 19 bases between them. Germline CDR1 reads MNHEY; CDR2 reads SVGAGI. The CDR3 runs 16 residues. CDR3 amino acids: CASSYQHAGVGNEQFF. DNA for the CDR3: TGTGCCAGCAGTTATCAGCATGCCGGAGTGGGGAATGAGCAGTTCTTC.

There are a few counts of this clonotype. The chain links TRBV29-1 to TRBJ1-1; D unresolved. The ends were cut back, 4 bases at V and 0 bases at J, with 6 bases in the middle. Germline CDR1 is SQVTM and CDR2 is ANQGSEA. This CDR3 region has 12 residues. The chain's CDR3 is CSVGEMNTEAFF. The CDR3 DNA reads TGCAGCGTTGGAGAAATGAACACTGAAGCTTTCTTT.

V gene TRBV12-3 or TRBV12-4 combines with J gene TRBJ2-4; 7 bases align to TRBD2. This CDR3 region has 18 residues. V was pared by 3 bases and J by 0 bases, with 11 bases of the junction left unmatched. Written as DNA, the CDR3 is TGTGCCAGCAGTTTGGCGGCGGGAGCCCTACTAGCCAAAAACATTCAGTACTTC. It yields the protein CASSLAAGALLAKNIQYF.

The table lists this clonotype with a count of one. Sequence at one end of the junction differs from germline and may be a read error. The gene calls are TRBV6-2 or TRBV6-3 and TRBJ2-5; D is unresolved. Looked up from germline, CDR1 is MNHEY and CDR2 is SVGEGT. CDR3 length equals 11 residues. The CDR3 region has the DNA TGTGCCAGCAGCTTAGGAGCTATGAAGGGCTTC. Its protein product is CASSLGAMKGF.

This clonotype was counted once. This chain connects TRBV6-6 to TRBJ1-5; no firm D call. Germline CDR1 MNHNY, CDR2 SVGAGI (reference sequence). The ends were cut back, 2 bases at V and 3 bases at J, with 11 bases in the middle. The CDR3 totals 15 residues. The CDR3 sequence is CASSYHAVDNQPQHF. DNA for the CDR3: TGTGCCAGCAGTTACCACGCAGTCGACAATCAGCCCCAGCATTTT.

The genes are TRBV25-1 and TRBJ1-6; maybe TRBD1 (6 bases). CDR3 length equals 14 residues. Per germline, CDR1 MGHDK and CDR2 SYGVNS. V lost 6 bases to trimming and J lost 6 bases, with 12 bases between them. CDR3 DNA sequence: TGTGCCAGCAGCCGGGACACGGTTAATTCACCCCTCCACTTT. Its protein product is CASSRDTVNSPLHF.

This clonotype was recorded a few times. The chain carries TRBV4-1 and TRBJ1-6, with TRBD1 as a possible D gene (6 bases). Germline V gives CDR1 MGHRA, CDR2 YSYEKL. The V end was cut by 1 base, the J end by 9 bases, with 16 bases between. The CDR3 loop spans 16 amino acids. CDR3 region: CASSQVTGSFFSPLHF. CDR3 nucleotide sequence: TGCGCCAGCAGCCAAGTGACAGGAAGTTTCTTTTCACCCCTCCACTTT.

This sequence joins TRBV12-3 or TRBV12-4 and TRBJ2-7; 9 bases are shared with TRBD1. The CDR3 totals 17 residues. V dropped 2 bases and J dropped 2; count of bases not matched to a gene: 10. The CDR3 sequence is CASSLTSGTGTPYEQYF. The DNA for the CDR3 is TGTGCCAGCAGTTTAACGTCTGGGACAGGGACCCCCTACGAGCAGTACTTC.

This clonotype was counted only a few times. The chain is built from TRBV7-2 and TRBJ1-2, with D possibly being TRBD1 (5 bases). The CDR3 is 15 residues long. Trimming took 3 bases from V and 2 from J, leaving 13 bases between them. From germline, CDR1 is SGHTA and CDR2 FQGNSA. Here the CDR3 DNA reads TGTGCCAGCAGCTTGGGTCCGGGACTCAACTATGGCTACACCTTC. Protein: CASSLGPGLNYGYTF.

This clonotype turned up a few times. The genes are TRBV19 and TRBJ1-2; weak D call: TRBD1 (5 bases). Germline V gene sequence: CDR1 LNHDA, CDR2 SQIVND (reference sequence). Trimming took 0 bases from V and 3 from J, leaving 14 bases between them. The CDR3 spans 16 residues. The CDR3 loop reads CASSIEGPAIHYGYTF. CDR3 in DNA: TGTGCCAGTAGTATAGAGGGGCCAGCCATCCACTATGGCTACACCTTC.